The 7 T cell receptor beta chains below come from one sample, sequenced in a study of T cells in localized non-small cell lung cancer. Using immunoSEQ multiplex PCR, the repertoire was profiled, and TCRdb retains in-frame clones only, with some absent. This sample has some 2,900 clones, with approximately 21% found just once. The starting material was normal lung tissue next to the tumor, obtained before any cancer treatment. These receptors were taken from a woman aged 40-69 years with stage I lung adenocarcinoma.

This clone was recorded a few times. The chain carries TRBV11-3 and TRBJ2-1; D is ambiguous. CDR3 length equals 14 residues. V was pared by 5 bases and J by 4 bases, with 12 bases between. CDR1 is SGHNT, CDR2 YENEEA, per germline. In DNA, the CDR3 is TGTGCCAGCAGCCCCTACGCCAGTTACAATGAGCAGTTCTTC. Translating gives CASSPYASYNEQFF.

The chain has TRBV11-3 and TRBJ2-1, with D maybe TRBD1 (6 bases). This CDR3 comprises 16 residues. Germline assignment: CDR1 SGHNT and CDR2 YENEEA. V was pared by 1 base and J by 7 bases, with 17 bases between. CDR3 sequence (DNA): TGTGCCAGCAGCTTAGGGCAGTGGAGCAGGGGAAATGAGCAGTTCTTC. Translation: CASSLGQWSRGNEQFF.

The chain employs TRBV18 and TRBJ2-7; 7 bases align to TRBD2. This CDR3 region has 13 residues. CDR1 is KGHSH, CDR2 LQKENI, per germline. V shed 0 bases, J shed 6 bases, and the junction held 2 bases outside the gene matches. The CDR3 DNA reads TGTGCCAGCTCACCACCGGCGGGGGTCGAGCAGTACTTC. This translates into CASSPPAGVEQYF.

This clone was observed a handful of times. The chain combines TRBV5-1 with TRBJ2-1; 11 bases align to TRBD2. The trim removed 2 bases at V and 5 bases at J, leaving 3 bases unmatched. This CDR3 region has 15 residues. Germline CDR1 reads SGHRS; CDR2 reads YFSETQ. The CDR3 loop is CASSLLAGENNEQFF. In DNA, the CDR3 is TGCGCCAGCAGCTTACTAGCGGGGGAGAACAATGAGCAGTTCTTC.

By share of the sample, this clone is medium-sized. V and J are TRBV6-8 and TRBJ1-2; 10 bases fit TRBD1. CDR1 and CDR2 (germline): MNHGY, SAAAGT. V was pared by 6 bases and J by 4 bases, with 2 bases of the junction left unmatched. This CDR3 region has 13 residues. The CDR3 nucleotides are TGTGCCAGCAGCCGACAGGGGGCCTATGGCTACACCTTC. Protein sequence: CASSRQGAYGYTF.

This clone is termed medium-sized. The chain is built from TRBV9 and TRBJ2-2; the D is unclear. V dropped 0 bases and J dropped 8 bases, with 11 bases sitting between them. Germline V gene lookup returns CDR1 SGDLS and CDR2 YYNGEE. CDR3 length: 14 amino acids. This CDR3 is CASSVASGPGELFF. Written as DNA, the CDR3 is TGTGCCAGCAGCGTAGCCTCTGGACCGGGGGAGCTGTTTTTT.

DNA of the CDR3: TGTGCCAGCAGAACCGGACAGGGCAGCTATGGCTACACCTTC. Its translation: CASRTGQGSYGYTF. The gene calls are TRBV28 and TRBJ1-2; 8 bases fit TRBD1. The CDR3 loop spans 14 amino acids. The V segment lost 6 bases and the J segment 4 bases; nucleotides outside the gene matches: 7. Germline V lookup: CDR1 MDHEN, CDR2 SYDVKM.